These 24 T cell receptor beta chains were sequenced from one sample in a study of T-cell reconstitution after alpha-beta-depleted transplantation in children. Researchers prepared the TCRbeta library using unique molecular identifiers, the study reports. Each CDR3 protein is one row after TCRdb ran MiXCR on the PCR reads. The sample holds some 830,000 distinct CDR3 sequences, approximately 15% seen once. The sample was PBMCs, mostly from graft donor cells, taken 360 days after TCRalphabeta/CD19-depleted stem cell transplant. The receptor set was obtained from a male patient aged 10 to 17 who had a stem cell transplant for acute lymphoblastic leukemia, so the T cells may come from the graft donor.

Many counts were recorded for this clonotype. The chain is built from TRBV20-1 and TRBJ2-3; 7 bases agree with TRBD2. Germline assignment: CDR1 DFQATT and CDR2 SNEGSKA (reference sequence). This CDR3 is 15 amino acids long. Losses at the gene ends were 0 bases for V and 4 bases for J; bases not matched to a gene: 7. The CDR3 protein is CSARDEGGSSDTQYF. For the CDR3, the DNA is TGCAGTGCTAGAGATGAAGGCGGGAGCTCAGATACGCAGTATTTT.

V gene TRBV7-9 combines with J gene TRBJ2-7; 7 nucleotides line up with TRBD2. Trimming cost V 2 bases and J 1 base; bases outside gene matches: 5. Germline V gene lookup returns CDR1 SEHNR and CDR2 FQNEAQ (reference sequence). The CDR3 totals 15 residues. The CDR3 region is CASSLLPSGSYEQYF. The DNA for the CDR3 is TGTGCCAGCAGCTTATTGCCTAGCGGTTCCTACGAGCAGTACTTC.

The rearrangement uses TRBV27 and TRBJ2-7, with a possible D match to TRBD2 (6 bases). V shed 6 bases and J shed 0 bases, with 15 bases lying between them. This CDR3 spans 15 amino acids. The V gene's germline CDR1 is MNHEY and CDR2 SMNVEV (reference sequence). The CDR3 nucleotides read TGTGCCAGCAGCCTACCCCGGGAGAGCTCCTACGAGCAGTACTTC. It codes for CASSLPRESSYEQYF.

This clonotype was seen many times. J is TRBJ2-7 and V is TRBV29-1; 9 bases fit TRBD2. J gave up 7 bases and V 5 bases, and 9 bases lay outside the gene matches. This CDR3 comprises 13 residues. The germline V gene encodes CDR1 SQVTM and CDR2 ANQGSEA. The CDR3 here is CSVFISGSGEQYF. Here the CDR3 DNA reads TGCAGCGTTTTCATTAGCGGGAGTGGGGAGCAGTACTTC.

This clonotype was seen more than once but under ten times. The rearrangement joins TRBV5-1 to TRBJ2-1; unclear D gene. CDR1 and CDR2 from the germline V gene are SGHRS and YFSETQ. V shed 0 bases and J shed 0 bases, with 10 bases lying between them. CDR3 length equals 16 residues. The CDR3 DNA sequence: TGCGCCAGCAGCTTGGCCCCCCAAAACTCCTACAATGAGCAGTTCTTC. This encodes CASSLAPQNSYNEQFF.

This clonotype was counted at least ten times. The chain recombines TRBV12-3 or TRBV12-4 with TRBJ2-1, with 8 positions matching TRBD2. The CDR3 is made up of 17 amino acids. V dropped 5 bases and J dropped 0; count of bases not matched to a gene: 9. The CDR3 region is CASSPQTSGSSYNEQFF. CDR3 coding DNA: TGTGCCAGCAGTCCTCAAACTAGCGGAAGCTCCTACAATGAGCAGTTCTTC.

There are many counts of this clonotype. The chain links TRBV5-1 to TRBJ2-5; the D gene is possibly TRBD1 (6 bases). Germline loops: CDR1 SGHRS, CDR2 YFSETQ. There are 13 residues in the CDR3. Trimming pared 1 base from V and 4 bases from J, leaving 8 bases between. The CDR3 DNA reads TGCGCCAGCAGCTTGAGGGGGTTAGAGACCCAGTACTTC. Protein sequence: CASSLRGLETQYF.

This chain joins TRBV7-3 and TRBJ2-3, with 8 bases lining up with TRBD2. The CDR3 has 15 amino acids. Germline V gene lookup returns CDR1 SGHTA and CDR2 FQGTGA. V shed 2 bases and J 7 bases; nucleotides not matched to a gene: 8. The CDR3 DNA reads as TGTGCCAGCAGCTTAGGTAGCGGGGAGGTAAATACGCAGTATTTT. It translates to CASSLGSGEVNTQYF. Variable domain in full (rest from reference TRBV7-3 and TRBJ2-3): GAGVSQTPSNKVTEKGKYVELRCDPISGHTALYWYRQSLGQGPEFLIYFQGTGAADDSGLPNDRFFAVRPEGSVSTLKIQRTERGDSAVYLCASSLGSGEVNTQYFGPGTRLTVL.

This clonotype was found a few times. This chain links TRBV2 with TRBJ2-1; D may be TRBD1 (5 bases). The CDR3 runs to 14 residues. V lost 7 bases and J 1 base, leaving 11 bases between the germline ends. The V gene's germline CDR1 is SNHLY and CDR2 FYNNEI. The CDR3 is CASNRQLSYNEQFF. The CDR3 nucleotides read TGTGCCAGCAACCGACAGCTATCCTACAATGAGCAGTTCTTC.

The gene calls are TRBV12-3 or TRBV12-4 and TRBJ1-2, with TRBD1 matching over 7 bases. There are 13 residues in the CDR3. V was clipped by 6 bases and J by 9 bases; unmatched bases: 10. The chain's CDR3 is CASRNQGVISYTF. CDR3 DNA sequence: TGTGCCAGCAGGAATCAGGGGGTTATTAGCTACACCTTC.

This chain connects TRBV9 to TRBJ2-1; 14 bases align to TRBD2. This CDR3 spans 20 amino acids. Germline V gives CDR1 SGDLS, CDR2 YYNGEE. V was clipped by 4 bases and J by 4 bases; unmatched bases: 16. CDR3 in amino acids: CASSFPEGLAGVWGYNEQFF. The CDR3 nucleotides are TGTGCCAGCAGCTTCCCGGAGGGACTAGCGGGAGTTTGGGGATACAATGAGCAGTTCTTC. Variable domain in full (rest from reference TRBV9 and TRBJ2-1): DSGVTQTPKHLITATGQRVTLRCSPRSGDLSVYWYQQSLDQGLQFLIQYYNGEERAKGNILERFSAQQFPDLHSELNLSSLELGDSALYFCASSFPEGLAGVWGYNEQFFGPGTRLTVL.

V gene TRBV6-5 combines with J gene TRBJ1-2; maybe TRBD1 (5 bases). Germline V gene data show CDR1 as MNHEY and CDR2 as SVGAGI. V was pared by 0 bases and J by 8 bases, with 13 bases between. The CDR3 loop spans 14 amino acids. CDR3 DNA: TGTGCCAGCAGTTACTCATCAGGGTTAATAGGCTACACCTTC. It encodes CASSYSSGLIGYTF.

This clonotype was observed at least ten times. V is TRBV9 and J is TRBJ1-2; no clear D gene. V dropped 4 bases and J dropped 0 bases, with 13 bases sitting between them. The CDR3 is 15 amino acids. CDR1 is SGDLS and CDR2 is YYNGEE in the germline V gene. The CDR3 loop reads CASSLDGLPNYGYTF. CDR3 bases: TGTGCCAGCAGCTTAGACGGACTTCCTAACTATGGCTACACCTTC.

The chain couples TRBV29-1 to TRBJ1-1; maybe TRBD1 (5 bases). Per germline, CDR1 SQVTM and CDR2 ANQGSEA. The CDR3 runs to 13 residues. The germline V and J ends were trimmed by 6 bases and 4 bases, with 15 bases remaining between them. The CDR3, as DNA: TGCAGCGTCGGCAGGGAACGGGGCACTGAAGCTTTCTTT. This sequence encodes CSVGRERGTEAFF.

This chain connects TRBV29-1 to TRBJ2-2, with TRBD2 identical over 9 bases. The CDR3 is 15 amino acids. V was clipped by 5 bases and J by 5 bases; unmatched bases: 9. Germline loops: CDR1 SQVTM, CDR2 ANQGSEA. CDR3 nucleotide sequence: TGCAGCGTTCCATTAGCGGGAGTAAGGACCGGGGAGCTGTTTTTT. It codes for CSVPLAGVRTGELFF.

This clonotype has just a few counts. The chain carries TRBV12-3 or TRBV12-4 and TRBJ2-3; D is possibly TRBD2 (7 bases). Trimming took off 3 bases at V and 4 bases at J, with 11 bases between the two ends. This CDR3 contains 14 residues. CDR3 DNA: TGTGCCAGCAGTTTCGGGGGGCAGGCAGATACGCAGTATTTT. It yields the protein CASSFGGQADTQYF.

This clonotype has more than one count but fewer than ten. The CDR3: CAITGYWTDTQYF. The CDR3 DNA is TGTGCCATTACAGGGTATTGGACAGATACGCAGTATTTT. The genes are TRBV6-6 and TRBJ2-3, with D possibly being TRBD1 (6 bases). The V end was cut by 10 bases, the J end by 3 bases, with 14 bases between. Germline V gives CDR1 MNHNY, CDR2 SVGAGI (reference sequence). The CDR3 runs 13 residues.

The chain has TRBV27 and TRBJ1-2; 7 nucleotides match TRBD1. Germline trimming cut 3 bases from V and 7 bases from J; bases unmatched to any gene: 8. The CDR3 length is 14 residues. Germline V gene lookup returns CDR1 MNHEY and CDR2 SMNVEV (reference sequence). The CDR3 DNA sequence: TGTGCCAGCAGTTTCGACAGGGTATATGGTGGCTACACCTTC. Amino acids: CASSFDRVYGGYTF.

There are a few counts of this clonotype. The chain combines TRBV5-1 with TRBJ2-7, with 9 bases identical to TRBD1. Losses at the gene ends were 3 bases for V and 3 bases for J; bases not matched to a gene: 4. The CDR3 has 14 residues. Germline V gives CDR1 SGHRS, CDR2 YFSETQ. The CDR3 DNA is TGCGCCAGCAGCTCACAGGGGGCCCGCTACGAGCAGTACTTC. This encodes CASSSQGARYEQYF.

V and J are TRBV5-1 and TRBJ2-2; a weak D match, TRBD2 (6 bases). The CDR3 has 16 amino acids. V was clipped by 0 bases and J by 4 bases, with 13 bases between them. Per the germline V gene, CDR1 is SGHRS and CDR2 is YFSETQ. For the CDR3, the DNA is TGCGCCAGCAGCTTGGATGTCAGGCGGGGCACCGGGGAGCTGTTTTTT. Amino acid sequence: CASSLDVRRGTGELFF.

This clonotype was observed a handful of times. The V and J genes are TRBV4-1 and TRBJ1-5; D is uncertain. The V gene lost 3 bases and the J gene lost 7 bases, with 10 bases spanning the gap. The CDR3 loop spans 13 amino acids. CDR1 is MGHRA, CDR2 YSYEKL, per germline. This CDR3 is CASSHGVGQPQHF. CDR3 in DNA: TGCGCCAGCAGCCATGGAGTTGGGCAGCCCCAGCATTTT.

The CDR3 DNA reads as TGTGCCAGCAGCTTAATTGAACGAGGGGATGAAAAACTGTTTTTT. This encodes CASSLIERGDEKLFF. This chain uses TRBV7-9 with TRBJ1-4, with D perhaps matching TRBD1 (5 bases). This CDR3 comprises 15 residues. The germline V gene has CDR1 SEHNR and CDR2 FQNEAQ (reference sequence). The V and J ends lost 2 bases and 6 bases respectively, with 13 bases between them.

The CDR3 DNA reads as TGCAGCGTTGAATGGGCGACAGTCAATGAGCAGTTCTTC. This codes for CSVEWATVNEQFF. The chain joins TRBV29-1 to TRBJ2-1, with a tentative D call TRBD1 (5 bases). V lost 2 bases to trimming and J lost 6 bases, with 11 bases between them. The germline CDR1 and CDR2 sequences are SQVTM and ANQGSEA. The CDR3 has 13 amino acids.

The chain employs TRBV2 and TRBJ2-1; TRBD1 is a possible D gene (5 bases). Germline assignment: CDR1 SNHLY and CDR2 FYNNEI. The CDR3 is 18 amino acids. The V gene lost 5 bases and the J gene lost 4 bases, with 24 bases spanning the gap. CDR3 nucleotide sequence: TGTGCCAGCAGTTTGTGGCCAGTAGCTCTGCCAGGGTACAATGAGCAGTTCTTC. Residues: CASSLWPVALPGYNEQFF.